This TCR beta chain stems from a study of a mutant IDH1 vaccine in newly diagnosed glioma. On the study more broadly: Vaccines began 4-6 weeks after radiotherapy alone, or with temozolomide cycles. Treated patients had a mean age of approximately 40 years and an approximately 60% male, 37.5% female split.

Remarks on this clone: Its antigen is as yet unknown.

Data came from immunoSEQ multiplex PCR; TCRdb stores just in-frame clones and leaves some out. The sample lists some 130,000 clones, just under 80% occurring once. Time point given: week 11, during vaccination. All doses held 300 ug of mutant IDH1 20-mer peptide, with topical imiquimod. General study findings and limits: Pseudoprogression appeared unlinked to shifts in leading peripheral T cell clonotypes.

CDR1 is LGHNA, CDR2 YSLEER, per germline. V lost 0 bases to trimming and J lost 7 bases; unmatched junction nucleotides: 11. The CDR3 runs 17 residues. This clonotype originated in a man between 35 and 55 years old with glioma. V and J are TRBV4-3 and TRBJ2-1; the match to TRBD2 covers 8 bases. Sample: PBMCs, taken from a glioma patient whose treatment included an IDH1 peptide vaccine. For the CDR3, the DNA is TGCGCCAGCAGCCAAGACCTCCGCGGGAGGCGTAGTAATGAGCAGTTCTTC. Translation gives CASSQDLRGRRSNEQFF.